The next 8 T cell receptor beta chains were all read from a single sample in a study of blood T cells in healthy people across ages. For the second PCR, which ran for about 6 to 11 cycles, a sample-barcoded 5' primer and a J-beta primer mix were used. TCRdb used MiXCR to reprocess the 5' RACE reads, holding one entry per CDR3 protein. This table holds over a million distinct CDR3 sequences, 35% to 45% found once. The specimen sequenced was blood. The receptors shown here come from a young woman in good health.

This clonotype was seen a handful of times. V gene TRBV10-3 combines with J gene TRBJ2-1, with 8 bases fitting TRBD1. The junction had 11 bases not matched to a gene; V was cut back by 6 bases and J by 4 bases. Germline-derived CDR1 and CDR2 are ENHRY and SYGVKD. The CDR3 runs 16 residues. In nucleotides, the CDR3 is TGTGCCATCAGCGAAATGGGACAGGAGGTTTACAATGAGCAGTTCTTC. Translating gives CAISEMGQEVYNEQFF.

CDR3 residues: CAISGPRTLAFF. As DNA, the CDR3 is TGTGCCATCAGTGGTCCCCGGACCTTGGCTTTCTTT. This chain connects TRBV10-3 to TRBJ1-1; D is ambiguous. The V and J ends lost 4 bases and 11 bases respectively, with 14 bases between them. The CDR3 is 12 amino acids. From germline, CDR1 is ENHRY and CDR2 SYGVKD.

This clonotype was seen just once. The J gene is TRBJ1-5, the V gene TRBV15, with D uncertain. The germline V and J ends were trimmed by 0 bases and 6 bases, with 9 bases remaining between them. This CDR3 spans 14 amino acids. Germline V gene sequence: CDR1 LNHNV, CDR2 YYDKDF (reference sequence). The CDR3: CATSRDSRIQPQHF. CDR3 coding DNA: TGTGCCACCAGCAGAGATTCGAGGATTCAGCCCCAGCATTTT.

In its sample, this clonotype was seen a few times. CDR3 in amino acids: CSASRWGGRNTDTQYF. CDR3 DNA sequence: TGCAGTGCCTCTAGGTGGGGCGGGAGAAACACAGATACGCAGTATTTT. The J gene is TRBJ2-3, the V gene TRBV20-1; 7 bases line up with TRBD2. The CDR3 spans 16 residues. CDR1 and CDR2 from the germline V gene are DFQATT and SNEGSKA (reference sequence). Trimming took 6 bases from V and 2 from J; bases not matched to a gene: 14.

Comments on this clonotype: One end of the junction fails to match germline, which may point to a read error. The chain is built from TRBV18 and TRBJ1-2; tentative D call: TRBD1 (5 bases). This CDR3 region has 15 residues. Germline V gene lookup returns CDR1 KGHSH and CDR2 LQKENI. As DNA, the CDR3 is TGTGTCAGCTCACCGGTCGGGGGTGGTGACTATGGCTACACCTTC. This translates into CVSSPVGGGDYGYTF.

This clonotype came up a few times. The CDR3 DNA follows: TGTGCCAGCAGCTTAGCAGTGTCAGATACGCAGTATTTT. Its protein is CASSLAVSDTQYF. This rearrangement joins TRBV7-2 to TRBJ2-3; the D is unclear. V was trimmed by 0 bases and J by 4 bases, leaving 5 bases between them. CDR1 and CDR2 (germline): SGHTA, FQGNSA. The CDR3 has 13 amino acids.

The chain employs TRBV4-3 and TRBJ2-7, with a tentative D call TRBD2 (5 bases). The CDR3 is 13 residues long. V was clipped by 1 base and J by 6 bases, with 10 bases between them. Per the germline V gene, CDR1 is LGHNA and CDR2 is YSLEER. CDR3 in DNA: TGCGCCAGCAGCCAAGCCCGGGCGGGCGAGCAGTACTTC. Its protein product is CASSQARAGEQYF.

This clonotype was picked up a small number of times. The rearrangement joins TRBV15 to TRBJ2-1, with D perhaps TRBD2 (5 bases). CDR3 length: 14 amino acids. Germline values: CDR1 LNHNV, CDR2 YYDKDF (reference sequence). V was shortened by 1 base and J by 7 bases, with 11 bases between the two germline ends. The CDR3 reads CATSRVATKNEQFF. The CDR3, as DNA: TGTGCCACCAGCAGAGTGGCGACTAAAAATGAGCAGTTCTTC.